The clone carrying this T cell receptor beta chain has a handful of counts. The data stem from a study of control samples from healthy donors and cancer patients. Clones were read by immunoSEQ multiplex PCR, and TCRdb kept only the in-frame ones, dropping some. The table includes 150,000 or so clones, approximately 94% detected once. This CDR3 spans 14 amino acids. Between the trimmed V and J ends, which lost 6 bases and 5 bases, there was a span of 14 bases. Germline CDR1 reads SQVTM; CDR2 reads ANQGSEA. The origin of this receptor is a man aged 35-49 years in good health. What was sequenced was blood. The chain couples TRBV29-1 to TRBJ1-6, with a tentative D call TRBD1 (6 bases). The CDR3 here is CSVTFGQNNSPLHF. The CDR3 DNA is TGCAGCGTCACCTTCGGACAGAATAATTCACCCCTCCACTTT.